This section outlines one T cell receptor beta chain sequence together with its context. Its binding antigen is unknown. No base quality values were provided; no much bigger clone lies one nucleotide off. The cohort consisted of hundreds of healthy bone marrow donors. Cohort members were all nominally healthy when sampled, although unrecorded immune exposures were likely present. The donor tested CMV seronegative and was one of the 352 seronegative cohort members. Every donor gave a peripheral blood sample, and the peripheral blood mononuclear cells from that sample were used for TCR beta sequencing. Genomic DNA extraction from the blood cell samples was performed with the Qiagen DNeasy Blood Extraction Kit. There are 13 amino acids in the CDR3, from cysteine to phenylalanine inclusive. Kept here is only the CDR3 DNA, which spans 39 bases and is read in frame from base 1. CDR1 and CDR2, looked up from the germline V gene, are SGHTA and FQGNSA. The junction carries 12 bases between V and J, which are trimmed by 8 bases and 1 base respectively.

This entry belongs to a study of cytomegalovirus exposure and HLA in healthy donors (dated by TCRdb to the late 2010s). Regarding the study in general: According to an earlier analysis of several hundred of the donors, roughly 180 million T cells yielded roughly 100 million unique TCR beta sequences and 276 Gb of sequence data. About 320 gigabases of sequencing data and approximately 80 million unique TCR sequences were included in an early release covering 550 to 650 HLA-typed donors. Of the roughly 430 genotyped donors, about 80% fell in the genetic ancestry cluster associated with self-reported Caucasian donors. The aim of the study was to test whether cataloging public T cell receptors could identify signatures of past pathogen exposure. The study used immunosequencing to profile the T cell repertoires of 666 subjects and linked those repertoires to cytomegalovirus serostatus. In addition to the first cohort of around 670 subjects, a separate validation cohort of around 110 different subjects was used. The study combined high-throughput TCR immunosequencing, statistical association of individual TCRs with disease status, and machine learning to predict cytomegalovirus infection status. To study patterns of TCR occurrence, a later analysis re-analyzed previously published TCR beta repertoires from 500 to 850 donors and added high-resolution HLA genotyping. The later analysis used no new phenotypic data to find candidate immune exposures, relying instead on TCR beta sequences and their occurrence across donors. In an earlier analysis of 500 to 650 of the donors, high-throughput TCR beta sequencing was used to judge whether each TCR beta V gene segment behaved as functional or pseudogenic. Alongside the repertoire data, information on donor age, sex, ethnicity and CMV serostatus was compiled. A later genetic analysis used genome-wide SNP genotypes for about 60% of the roughly 700 donors, treating that subset as a discovery cohort. Every repertoire in the discovery cohort had been generated on one and the same sequencing platform. HLA typing included class I and class II loci at four-digit resolution. The number of typed donors differed by locus: 629-630 for A, B, C, DRB1 and DQB1; 522 for DQA1; approximately 610 for DPA1; and roughly 470 for DPB1. Four or five DR-DQ haplotypes were handled as single units for association and clustering because linkage in the cohort was strong. On average, over 200,000 unique TCR beta nucleotide sequences were sequenced per donor among 398 genotyped donors of the cohort, with about 19% of those sequences being non-productive. General study outcomes and caveats: The presence/absence analyses assumed that sequencing depth was roughly uniform across donors, and that assumption may not be true. In a later analysis, several top co-occurrence clusters were reported to appear linked to parvovirus B19, influenza, CMV and Epstein-Barr virus. In a later genetic analysis, a missense DCLRE1C variant was associated with V-gene and J-gene trimming of TCR beta chains, and the association was replicated in an independent cohort. Because counts were too low, about 15 rarely observed V segments, including chromosome 9 orphons, were left out of the earlier analysis of approximately 580 of the donors. Broadly in line with IMGT annotations, most TCR beta V segments showed up in productive rearrangements about 87% or about 30% of the time in an earlier analysis of 587 of the donors. Cytomegalovirus status was reported to be diagnosed by the classifier with high specificity and sensitivity in both the original and validation cohorts. In a later analysis, TCR association rates were found to vary across HLA loci, with the most associated TCRs seen for DRB1 alleles and the fewest for HLA-C alleles. The authors suggested that the approach could potentially be extended to other disease states and immunological phenotypes. Because some donors lacked HLA typing at each locus, the association tests relied only on the typed subset. The sequencing pipeline was judged likely to have produced a cluster of highly shared sequence variants as a technical artifact. A further reported finding was that TCR beta sequences accurately predicted the HLA-A and HLA-B alleles for most subjects in the first cohort. While some public TCRs were present in many individuals, most TCR sequences turned up only very rarely across donors. The study listed 164 TCR beta chains as associated with cytomegalovirus. In a later analysis, HLA-associated TCR beta chains showed more clonal expansion and lower generation probabilities than non-associated chains that were equally common. CMV serostatus was the only immune exposure information available for the cohort. According to a later analysis, most CMV-associated TCR beta chains appeared to be HLA-restricted, and the HLA associations seemed to be driven largely by CMV exposure. Linkage disequilibrium might explain the correlated functional status among segregating V segments, but an unknown experimental factor could not be ruled out. Assigning TCR associations to individual alleles was difficult when HLA alleles, especially DR and DQ, strongly co-occurred. A later analysis associated 16,951 TCR beta sequences with specific HLA alleles at a false discovery rate of 0.05. In vitro tests confirmed that a few of the cytomegalovirus-associated TCR beta chains recognize cytomegalovirus antigens. According to a later genetic analysis, donors in an Asian-associated ancestry cluster had fewer N-insertions in productive TCRs than the approximately 700-donor mean. The cohort was sequenced for TCR beta chains only, and without alpha or paired-chain data the features that could be detected were limited. Because the 87-base-pair reads could not distinguish some IMGT-functional V segments, including TRBV6-2 and TRBV6-3, those segments were excluded.

The library was prepared using the immunoSEQ multiplex PCR assay. For the multiplex PCR, a mixture combining 60 forward primers for TCR Vbeta segments and 13 reverse primers for TCR Jbeta segments was used. The CDR3 region of rearranged TCR beta genes was amplified from genomic DNA with a multiplex PCR assay. On the Illumina HiSeq System, the amplified TCR beta libraries were sequenced as 87-base-pair reads. As for how the authors treated the data: Across the 670 or so repertoires, a later analysis counted tens of millions of unique TCR beta chains, around 11 million of which were shared by at least two donors. Raw reads were error-corrected and collapsed into unique sequences with a nearest-neighbor algorithm that merged closely related sequences to remove PCR and sequencing errors. V, D and J gene segments were assigned by aligning CDR3 sequences to IMGT reference sequences. For a sequence to be retained, at least a six-nucleotide match to both a V gene segment and a J gene segment was required. Rearrangements were classified as productive when the CDR3 lacked stop codons and remained in frame with V and J, and all other rearrangements were classified as non-productive. Following IMGT convention, CDR3 was defined as the stretch from the second conserved V-encoded cysteine to the conserved J-encoded phenylalanine. The earlier analysis of more than 450 of the donors excluded sequences that lacked an unambiguous match to a single V gene segment. An earlier analysis of fewer than 750 of the donors called V segments functional above 56.7% productive rearrangements and segregating when the between-donor standard deviation exceeded 5%. A statistical classification framework was developed to diagnose cytomegalovirus status using the catalog of TCR beta chain sequences. A later analysis assigned V and J genes by comparing TCR nucleotide sequences with IMGT/GENE-DB human TR gene sequences. A later analysis assigned CDR3 sequences and most-parsimonious VDJ recombination scenarios with the TCRdist pipeline. A later analysis defined each TCR beta chain by its CDR3 amino acid sequence plus V-gene family, and excluded reads lacking a unique V-gene family. As a way to deal with suspected cross-contamination and a sequencing artifact, a later analysis dropped 592 nucleotide sequences that were highly shared and had low generation probability. In a later analysis, a clonal expansion index was calculated for each public chain from normalized within-repertoire ranks of inferred template counts. A later analysis computed generation probabilities with a VDJ recombination model fitted to out-of-frame rearrangements, and checked the results against IGoR. In a later analysis, TCR-TCR, TCR-HLA and TCR-CMV co-occurrence was scored with hypergeometric tests, and a repertoire-size bias correction was applied to TCR pairs. False discovery rates were estimated in a later analysis by permuting HLA or CMV assignments 20 times. In a later analysis, co-occurring TCRs were grouped using DBSCAN, and TCRdist sequence similarity was added for clustering within HLA-allele-positive subsets. For co-occurrence clustering, repertoires with fewer than 30,000 or more than 120,000 public chains were excluded, along with four or five repertoires with anomalous nucleotide sharing. Here the immuneACCESS table is served through TCRdb, limited to in-frame sequences with V and J called. Missing clones are a known gap in these copies; in checked studies unresolved V genes cover under half, and the rest lacks a known reason. The DNA gave D and trimming, while V, J and clone size come from that table. This sample gives about 140,000 clones in total; about four fifths of them show up just once. The top ten clones comprise roughly 2.8% of the sample.

The chain is encoded by TRBV7-2 joined to TRBJ2-7, with TRBD2 perhaps the D gene, on 5 matching bases. What was sequenced was PBMCs. This sequence was found in a male donor in good health and CMV-seronegative. CDR3 region: CASFSGNSYEQYF. The DNA reads TGTGCCAGCTTCAGCGGCAATTCCTACGAGCAGTACTTC.